The T cell receptor (beta chain) described here comes from a study of control samples from healthy donors and cancer patients. Generated by immunoSEQ multiplex PCR, the TCRdb table keeps only in-frame clones and is missing some. This sample has over 75,000 clones, with about 82% found just once. CDR3 length: 15 residues. V shed 3 bases and J shed 4 bases, with 12 bases lying between them. Germline CDR1 MDHEN, CDR2 SYDVKM. The sequenced sample was blood. V is TRBV28 and J is TRBJ1-4, with D maybe TRBD1 (5 bases). This receptor was obtained from a man aged 25-45 years in good health. This CDR3 reads CASSFGTGLNEKLFF. The DNA for the CDR3 is TGTGCCAGCAGTTTCGGGACGGGCCTTAATGAAAAACTGTTTTTT.